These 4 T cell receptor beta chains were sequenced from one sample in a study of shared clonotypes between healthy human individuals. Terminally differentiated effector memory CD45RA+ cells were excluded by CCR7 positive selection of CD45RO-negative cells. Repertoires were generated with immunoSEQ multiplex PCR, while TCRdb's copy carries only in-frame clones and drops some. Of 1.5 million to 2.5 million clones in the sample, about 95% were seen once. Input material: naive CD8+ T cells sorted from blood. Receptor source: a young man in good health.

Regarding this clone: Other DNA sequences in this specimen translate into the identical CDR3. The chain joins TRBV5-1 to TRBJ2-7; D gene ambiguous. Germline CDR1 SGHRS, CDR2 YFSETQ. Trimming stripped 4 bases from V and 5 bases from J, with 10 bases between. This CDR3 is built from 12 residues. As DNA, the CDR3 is TGCGCCAGCAGCCTCGGACCCGACGAGCAGTACTTC. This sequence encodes CASSLGPDEQYF.

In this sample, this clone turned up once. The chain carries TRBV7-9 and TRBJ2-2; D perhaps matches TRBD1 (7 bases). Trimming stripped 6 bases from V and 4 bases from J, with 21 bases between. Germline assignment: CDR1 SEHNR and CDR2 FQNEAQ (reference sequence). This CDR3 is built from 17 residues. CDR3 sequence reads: CASRSRRGQSATGELFF. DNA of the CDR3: TGTGCCAGCAGGTCAAGGAGGGGACAGTCCGCCACCGGGGAGCTGTTTTTT.

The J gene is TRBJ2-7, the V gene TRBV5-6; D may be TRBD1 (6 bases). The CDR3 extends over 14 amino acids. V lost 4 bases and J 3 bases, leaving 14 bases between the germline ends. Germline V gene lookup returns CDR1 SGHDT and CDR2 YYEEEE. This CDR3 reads CASSGEDSIYEQYF. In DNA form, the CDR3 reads TGTGCCAGCAGCGGAGAGGACAGTATCTACGAGCAGTACTTC.

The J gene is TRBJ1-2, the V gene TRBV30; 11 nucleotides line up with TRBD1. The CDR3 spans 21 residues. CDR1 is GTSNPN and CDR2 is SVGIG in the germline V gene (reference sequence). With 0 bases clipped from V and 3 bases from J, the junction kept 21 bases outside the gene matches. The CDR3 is CAWSVPGQGVVRDWSYYGYTF. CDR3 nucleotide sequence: TGTGCCTGGAGTGTACCGGGACAGGGGGTGGTTAGGGATTGGTCCTACTATGGCTACACCTTC. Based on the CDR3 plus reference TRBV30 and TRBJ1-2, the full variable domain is SQTIHQWPATLVQPVGSPLSLECTVEGTSNPNLYWYRQAAGRGLQLLFYSVGIGQISSEVPQNLSASRPQDRQFILSSKKLLLSDSGFYLCAWSVPGQGVVRDWSYYGYTFGSGTRLTVV.